The rows below give T cell receptor beta chains drawn from one sample of a study of T-cell reconstitution after alpha-beta-depleted transplantation in children. TCRdb ran MiXCR on the PCR reads and lists one entry per CDR3 protein. The sample has about 300,000 distinct CDR3 sequences; less than 9.5% are singletons. Sequences were derived from peripheral blood, sampled 360 days after TCRalphabeta/CD19-depleted stem cell transplant. The receptor set was obtained from a female patient between 2 and 15 years old who had a stem cell transplant for Fanconi anemia, so the T cells may come from the graft donor. Each CDR3 is given with its conserved first and last residue. D genes are given only for firm matches. Some rows have no size entry. The others give once, few or many, or a class for an expanded clone.

j_call v_call d_call clone_size cdr3_aa cdr3_nt
TRBJ1-1 TRBV12-3/TRBV12-4 NA NA CASSPVRNTEAFF TGTGCCAGCAGCCCGGTTCGGAACACTGAAGCTTTCTTT
TRBJ2-3 TRBV27 TRBD2 many CASSPRVAGVLDTQYF TGTGCCAGCAGTCCCCGGGTAGCGGGGGTGTTAGATACGCAGTATTTT
TRBJ2-5 TRBV9 NA many CASSVAPQRQETQYF TGTGCCAGCAGCGTAGCCCCCCAGCGGCAAGAGACCCAGTACTTC
TRBJ1-1 TRBV5-1 TRBD1 many CASRPGQASLNTEAFF TGCGCCAGCAGACCTGGACAGGCGAGTTTGAACACTGAAGCTTTCTTT
TRBJ2-1 TRBV20-1 TRBD2 many CSAVAGTSGAYNEQFF TGCAGTGCTGTGGCCGGGACTAGCGGGGCCTACAATGAGCAGTTCTTC
TRBJ2-5 TRBV7-9 NA many CASSLLQAKETQYF TGTGCCAGCAGCTTATTGCAAGCGAAGGAGACCCAGTACTTC
TRBJ1-3 TRBV6-1 NA NA CASSRSSGNTIYF TGTGCCAGCAGTCGAAGCTCTGGAAACACCATATATTTT
TRBJ1-2 TRBV7-9 NA NA CASSPGRFGGYTF TGTGCCAGCAGCCCCGGACGTTTCGGTGGCTACACCTTC
TRBJ1-1 TRBV11-2 NA few CASSLVGEHSEAFF TGTGCCAGCAGCTTAGTCGGGGAACACAGCGAAGCTTTCTTT
TRBJ1-1 TRBV7-3 TRBD1 many CASSWTGANTEAFF TGTGCCAGCAGTTGGACAGGGGCGAACACTGAAGCTTTCTTT
TRBJ1-1 TRBV12-3/TRBV12-4 NA few CASKDILPNRRTEAFF TGTGCCAGCAAGGACATCCTCCCGAATCGGCGCACTGAAGCTTTCTTT
TRBJ2-3 TRBV5-1 NA many CASSLVGQGARADTQYF TGCGCCAGCAGCTTGGTAGGGCAGGGAGCGAGGGCAGATACGCAGTATTTT
TRBJ2-3 TRBV27 TRBD1 few CASSPVTGGSTDTQYF TGTGCCAGCAGTCCCGTGACAGGGGGGAGCACAGATACGCAGTATTTT
TRBJ2-1 TRBV3-1 NA NA CASSQDVPLKGRDNEQFF TGTGCCAGCAGCCAAGACGTCCCCCTCAAGGGGCGGGACAATGAGCAGTTCTTC
TRBJ2-5 TRBV28 TRBD2 NA CASTPLRGSGDPETQYF TGTGCCAGCACCCCCCTCCGGGGTAGCGGGGATCCTGAGACCCAGTACTTC
TRBJ2-1 TRBV14 NA many CASSQDEGRLQQFF TGTGCCAGCAGCCAAGATGAAGGTCGTCTTCAACAGTTCTTC
TRBJ1-1 TRBV21-1 NA NA CASSVRPGHEAFF TGTGCCAGCAGCGTAAGGCCGGGACACGAAGCTTTCTTT
TRBJ1-3 TRBV2 NA NA CASSVDSVSGNTIYF TGTGCCAGCAGTGTTGACAGTGTCTCTGGAAACACCATATATTTT
TRBJ2-3 TRBV12-3/TRBV12-4 NA many CASSLSTYTQYF TGTGCCAGCAGCCTCTCCACCTATACGCAGTATTTT
TRBJ2-5 TRBV7-8 TRBD2 NA CASSLGTGGRQYF TGTGCCAGCAGCTTAGGGACGGGGGGGCGCCAGTACTTC
TRBJ2-5 TRBV20-1 TRBD2 NA CSARTSSGDPGGETQYF TGCAGTGCTAGAACCTCTAGCGGGGACCCCGGCGGGGAGACCCAGTACTTC
TRBJ2-7 TRBV20-1 TRBD2 NA CSASGAGAYEQYF TGCAGTGCTAGTGGAGCGGGAGCCTACGAGCAGTACTTC
TRBJ2-7 TRBV20-1 NA NA CSASGQGGHEQYF TGCAGTGCTAGCGGGCAGGGTGGCCACGAGCAGTACTTC
TRBJ1-2 TRBV7-3 TRBD1 NA CASSADREIGPGAYGYTF TGTGCCAGCAGCGCGGACAGGGAAATTGGCCCTGGAGCGTATGGCTACACCTTC
TRBJ2-7 TRBV5-1 NA many CASSFLDRSISYEQYF TGCGCCAGCAGCTTCTTAGACAGGTCCATCTCCTACGAGCAGTACTTC
TRBJ1-2 TRBV28 NA many CASLPGFIYGYTF TGTGCCAGCTTACCGGGGTTCATCTATGGCTACACCTTC
TRBJ2-2 TRBV5-1 NA many CASTLQDTGELFF TGCGCCAGCACCTTACAGGACACCGGGGAGCTGTTTTTT
TRBJ2-4 TRBV7-8 TRBD1 many CASSLTGQGYIQYF TGTGCCAGCAGCTTAACCGGACAGGGATACATTCAGTACTTC
TRBJ2-2 TRBV5-1 NA many CASSLRPGWGTGELFF TGCGCCAGCAGCTTGCGTCCAGGTTGGGGCACCGGGGAGCTGTTTTTT
TRBJ2-1 TRBV7-9 TRBD2 many CASSLGLAGGPNEQFF TGTGCCAGCAGCTTAGGCCTAGCGGGGGGGCCGAATGAGCAGTTCTTC
TRBJ2-7 TRBV21-1 NA many CASSKERSGVSLEQYF TGTGCCAGCAGCAAAGAGAGGAGCGGGGTCTCTCTCGAGCAGTACTTC
TRBJ2-7 TRBV20-1 TRBD2 few CSAKGGAYEQYF TGCAGTGCTAAGGGAGGGGCCTACGAGCAGTACTTC
TRBJ1-3 TRBV20-1 NA few CSARDYSGNTIYF TGCAGTGCTAGAGACTACTCTGGAAACACCATATATTTT
TRBJ1-5 TRBV25-1 NA many CASRTAYSNQPQHF TGTGCCAGCAGGACAGCATATAGCAATCAGCCCCAGCATTTT
TRBJ2-3 TRBV11-2 NA NA CASSFLGTQITQYF TGTGCCAGCAGCTTCCTAGGCACCCAGATAACGCAGTATTTT
TRBJ2-7 TRBV20-1 TRBD2 many CSANGRIYEQYF TGCAGTGCTAACGGGAGGATCTACGAGCAGTACTTC
TRBJ2-7 TRBV18 NA few CASSPRGSSYEQYF TGTGCCAGCTCACCCCGGGGCAGCTCCTACGAGCAGTACTTC
TRBJ2-7 TRBV3-1 NA few CASSRGDLYEQYF TGTGCCAGCAGTCGCGGCGACTTATACGAGCAGTACTTC
TRBJ1-1 TRBV5-1 NA few CASRPGGNTEAFF TGCGCCAGTCGTCCTGGGGGGAACACTGAAGCTTTCTTT
TRBJ1-1 TRBV7-6 NA NA CASSPSDGVGTEAFF TGTGCCAGCAGCCCCAGTGATGGGGTAGGCACTGAAGCTTTCTTT
TRBJ1-1 TRBV2 NA many CASSEEGRTVEAFF TGTGCCAGCAGTGAGGAGGGGCGAACGGTAGAAGCTTTCTTT
TRBJ2-4 TRBV3-1 TRBD1 many CASSLYSDRGRDIQYF TGTGCCAGCAGCCTATATTCAGACAGGGGGAGAGACATTCAGTACTTC
TRBJ2-1 TRBV19 TRBD2 once CASSIGGGSYNEQFF TGTGCCAGTAGTATCGGGGGGGGCTCCTACAATGAGCAGTTCTTC
TRBJ2-1 TRBV20-1 TRBD1 NA CSARDPSGTAYNEQFF TGCAGTGCTAGAGATCCTTCCGGGACAGCCTACAATGAGCAGTTCTTC
TRBJ1-2 TRBV12-3/TRBV12-4 NA NA CASSPGPLGGYGYTF TGTGCCAGCAGTCCAGGGCCTTTAGGAGGCTATGGCTACACCTTC
TRBJ1-2 TRBV6-1 NA NA CASSDGAARGDGYTF TGTGCCAGCAGTGACGGCGCGGCACGGGGGGATGGCTACACCTTC
TRBJ1-2 TRBV4-3 NA many CASSQETRGYGYTF TGCGCCAGCAGCCAAGAGACCCGAGGCTATGGCTACACCTTC
TRBJ1-1 TRBV24-1 NA NA CATRGANTEAFF TGTGCCACCAGGGGAGCGAACACTGAAGCTTTCTTT
TRBJ1-2 TRBV28 NA NA CASSLERGYTF TGTGCCAGCAGTTTAGAAAGGGGCTACACCTTC
TRBJ2-1 TRBV6-2/TRBV6-3 NA few CASSYRENEQFF TGTGCCAGCAGTTACAGGGAGAATGAGCAGTTCTTC